The sequence of this T cell receptor (beta chain) was determined in a study of vaccination effects on CD4 cells after COVID-19. Study details: Following the second dose by a median of 72 days, the post-vaccine samples were obtained. Whole-study findings and limits: Substantial clonal contraction characterized both infection- and vaccine-induced clones late after vaccination.

Notes on this clone: What it recognizes is unknown. Within the sample, other DNA sequences also encode this same CDR3.

The germline V gene encodes CDR1 SGHRS and CDR2 YFSETQ. This CDR3 is built from 15 residues. Trimming stripped 1 base from V and 1 base from J, with 10 bases between. Prior to sequencing, the ViraFEST assay stimulated PBMC with viral peptide pools, which expanded the antigen-specific CD4+ T cells. Following 10 days of culture, CD4+ T cells were isolated. All study participants received two doses of BNT162b2 or mRNA-1273 vaccine. Wells of around 2.2 million PBMC each were grown with 10 IU/ml IL-2 and approximately 9.6 ug/ml peptides. Profiling relied on immunoSEQ multiplex PCR, and the TCRdb table lists in-frame clones only, not all of them. Of 60,000 to 85,000 clones listed, 70% to 85% are singletons.

The clonotype originates from a human donor who received a COVID-19 vaccine. The material was CD4+ T cells from PBMCs cultured with HCoV-229E spike peptides, obtained after COVID-19 vaccination. The chain recombines TRBV5-1 with TRBJ2-3; D is uncertain. CDR3 amino acids: CASSLTGQGTDTQYF. The CDR3 DNA follows: TGCGCCAGCAGCTTGACCGGCCAGGGCACAGATACGCAGTATTTT.